What follows are 13 T cell receptor beta chains derived from one specimen sequenced in a study of CD8 T cells in ankylosing spondylitis (dated by TCRdb to about 2017). Preparation of the library involved 5' RACE. Sequencing was carried out with an Illumina HiSeq 2500. The public reads were reprocessed in TCRdb via fastp at Q25 and MiXCR, keeping in-frame beta chains. When rows share a CDR3 protein, they turn into one entry using the most common DNA and genes. For this sample the table gives 150,000 to 200,000 distinct CDR3 sequences, of which 9.5% to 13% were detected only once. The leading ten clones occupy roughly 28% of the sample. The material sequenced was blood, either unsorted or a sorted T cell fraction (not recorded which). The receptor set was obtained from a male donor with ankylosing spondylitis or in good health (not recorded which).

This clonotype showed up just a few times. The CDR3: CASSPTGGYNEQFF. The CDR3 DNA reads TGTGCCAGCAGCCCCACAGGGGGCTACAATGAGCAGTTCTTC. The chain recombines TRBV11-3 with TRBJ2-1; 8 positions agree with TRBD1. Trimming at V came to 5 bases and at J to 3 bases, leaving 3 bases not matched to a gene. The CDR3 runs 14 residues. Germline lookup yields CDR1 SGHNT and CDR2 YENEEA.

This clonotype was seen many times. The gene calls are TRBV3-1 and TRBJ1-1; 11 bases agree with TRBD1. CDR3 length: 18 residues. Per the germline V gene, CDR1 is LGHDT and CDR2 is YNNKEL (reference sequence). The V segment lost 1 base and the J segment 0 bases; nucleotides outside the gene matches: 7. This CDR3 reads CASSQVRTGGTMNTEAFF. The CDR3 coding sequence is TGTGCCAGCAGCCAAGTCCGGACAGGGGGCACTATGAACACTGAAGCTTTCTTT.

This clonotype was observed at least ten times. The gene calls are TRBV5-1 and TRBJ1-3; possible D gene TRBD1, 5 bases. The ends were cut back, 0 bases at V and 0 bases at J, with 13 bases in the middle. The CDR3 extends over 17 amino acids. Looked up from germline, CDR1 is SGHRS and CDR2 is YFSETQ. The CDR3, as DNA: TGCGCCAGCAGCTTGGAGTCACAGGTTCTCTCTGGAAACACCATATATTTT. It specifies CASSLESQVLSGNTIYF.

A note on this clonotype: Given a much more abundant clone one base away, this may be a read error. The CDR3 region is CANSLATGRTNYGYTF. The CDR3 coding sequence is TGTGCCAACAGTTTAGCCACCGGACGGACGAACTATGGCTACACCTTC. V is TRBV12-3 or TRBV12-4 and J is TRBJ1-2; D not certain. This CDR3 has 16 amino acids.

This clonotype was observed at least ten times. The V gene is TRBV6-5, the J gene TRBJ1-5; D not resolved. Per germline, CDR1 MNHEY and CDR2 SVGAGI. This CDR3 region has 12 residues. The V and J ends lost 2 bases and 9 bases respectively, with 8 bases between them. The CDR3 spells CASSYTGGPQHF. The CDR3 bases are TGTGCCAGCAGTTACACCGGTGGGCCCCAGCATTTT.

J is TRBJ1-6 and V is TRBV12-3 or TRBV12-4; possible D gene TRBD1, 5 bases. The V gene lost 0 bases and the J gene lost 10 bases, with 7 bases spanning the gap. The CDR3 extends over 13 amino acids. The CDR3 spells CASSLARGSPLHF. In DNA, the CDR3 is TGTGCCAGCAGTTTAGCGCGGGGCTCACCCCTCCACTTT.

This clonotype was counted many times. The J gene is TRBJ2-7, the V gene TRBV19; no firm D call. Germline-derived CDR1 and CDR2 are LNHDA and SQIVND (reference sequence). Trimming left V 7 bases short and J 1 base short, with 14 bases between. The CDR3 contains 14 residues. The CDR3 nucleotides read TGTGCCAGTACCCCCGGAGCGCAATCCTACGAGCAGTACTTC. Protein product: CASTPGAQSYEQYF. Combining the CDR3 with reference TRBV19 and TRBJ2-7 gives the whole variable domain DGGITQSPKYLFRKEGQNVTLSCEQNLNHDAMYWYRQDPGQGLRLIYYSQIVNDFQKGDIAEGYSVSREKKESFPLTVTSAQKNPTAFYLCASTPGAQSYEQYFGPGTRLTVT.

This clonotype was observed a few times. The chain is built from TRBV9 and TRBJ2-1; D is uncertain. CDR1 and CDR2 from the germline V gene are SGDLS and YYNGEE. The CDR3 runs 15 residues. Trimming removed 6 bases at V and 0 bases at J, with 13 bases between. CDR3 DNA sequence: TGTGCCAGCACCCCAAGCGAAGCCTCCTACAATGAGCAGTTCTTC. Translation gives CASTPSEASYNEQFF.

This clonotype has more than one count but fewer than ten. V is TRBV29-1 and J is TRBJ2-7; 8 nucleotides agree with TRBD1. There are 14 residues in the CDR3. Looked up from germline, CDR1 is SQVTM and CDR2 is ANQGSEA. Germline trimming cut 5 bases from V and 5 bases from J; bases unmatched to any gene: 11. The CDR3 bases are TGCAGCGTTACTCGAGGACAGGGTAGGAACGAGCAGTACTTC. Translating gives CSVTRGQGRNEQYF.

This clonotype was observed at least ten times. V gene TRBV20-1 combines with J gene TRBJ2-1; D uncertain. Germline CDR1 and CDR2: DFQATT and SNEGSKA (reference sequence). V gave up 5 bases and J gave up 9 bases, with 8 bases separating them. This CDR3 contains 10 residues. The CDR3 DNA reads as TGCAGTGCTTCGTTGGGTGAGCAGTTCTTC. Translation: CSASLGEQFF.

This clonotype has ten or more counts. The chain links TRBV9 to TRBJ2-7; D perhaps matches TRBD1 (5 bases). The CDR3 is made up of 16 amino acids. The V end was cut by 0 bases, the J end by 2 bases, with 15 bases between. Germline V gives CDR1 SGDLS, CDR2 YYNGEE. CDR3 in amino acids: CASSVVVDTPTYEQYF. Written as DNA, the CDR3 is TGTGCCAGCAGCGTAGTAGTGGACACACCGACCTACGAGCAGTACTTC.

The chain employs TRBV3-1 and TRBJ2-1; TRBD2 agrees at 14 bases. The CDR3 has 17 amino acids. The trim removed 3 bases at V and 9 bases at J, leaving 10 bases unmatched. Germline CDR1 and CDR2: LGHDT and YNNKEL (reference sequence). The CDR3 DNA follows: TGTGCCAGCAGCCAGCCGATGGGACTAGCGGGAGACAGTGAGCAGTTCTTC. Protein product: CASSQPMGLAGDSEQFF.

This clonotype was counted a few times. The rearrangement uses TRBV12-3 or TRBV12-4 and TRBJ1-1; D unclear. The CDR3 runs to 15 residues. Trimming took off 2 bases at V and 0 bases at J, with 10 bases between the two ends. The CDR3 sequence: CASSLLRRLNTEAFF. Written as DNA, the CDR3 is TGTGCCAGCAGTTTACTTCGCAGGCTGAACACTGAAGCTTTCTTT.